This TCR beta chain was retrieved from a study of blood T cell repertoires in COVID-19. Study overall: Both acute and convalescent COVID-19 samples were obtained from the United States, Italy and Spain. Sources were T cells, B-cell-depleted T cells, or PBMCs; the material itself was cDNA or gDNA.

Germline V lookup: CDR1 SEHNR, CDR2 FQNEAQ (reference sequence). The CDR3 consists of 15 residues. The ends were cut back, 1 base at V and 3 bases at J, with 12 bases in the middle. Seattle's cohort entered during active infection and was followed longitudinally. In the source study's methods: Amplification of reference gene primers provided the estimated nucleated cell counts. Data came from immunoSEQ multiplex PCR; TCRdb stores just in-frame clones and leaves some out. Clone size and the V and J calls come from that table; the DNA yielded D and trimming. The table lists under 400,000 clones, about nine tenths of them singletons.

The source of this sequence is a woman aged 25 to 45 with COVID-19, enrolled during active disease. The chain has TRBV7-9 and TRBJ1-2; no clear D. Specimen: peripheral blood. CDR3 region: CASSLVLGKDYGYTF. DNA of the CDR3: TGTGCCAGCAGCTTAGTACTGGGCAAGGACTATGGCTACACCTTC.